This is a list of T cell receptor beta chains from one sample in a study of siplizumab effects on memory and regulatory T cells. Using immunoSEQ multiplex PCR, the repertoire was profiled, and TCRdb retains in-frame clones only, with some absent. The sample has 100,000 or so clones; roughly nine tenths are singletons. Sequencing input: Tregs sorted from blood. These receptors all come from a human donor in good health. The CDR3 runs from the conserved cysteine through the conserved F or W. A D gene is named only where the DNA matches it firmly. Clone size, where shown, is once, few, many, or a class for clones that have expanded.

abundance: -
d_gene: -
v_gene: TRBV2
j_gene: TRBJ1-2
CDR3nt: TGTGCCAGCACCCGGGACCGATTGGAACGTGGCTACACCTTC
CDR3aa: CASTRDRLERGYTF

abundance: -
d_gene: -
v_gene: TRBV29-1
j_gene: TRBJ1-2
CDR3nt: TGCAGCGTTGTCAGAGGGGGTGGGAGCTATGGCTACACCTTC
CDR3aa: CSVVRGGGSYGYTF

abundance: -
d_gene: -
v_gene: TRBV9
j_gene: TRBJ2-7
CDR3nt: TGTGCCAGCAGCCAAACCGGGACATTTGCCTACGAGCAGTACTTC
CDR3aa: CASSQTGTFAYEQYF

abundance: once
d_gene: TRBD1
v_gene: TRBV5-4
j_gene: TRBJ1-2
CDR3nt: TGTGCCAGCAGCCATGGGACAGAAGCTAACTATGGCTACACCTTC
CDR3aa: CASSHGTEANYGYTF

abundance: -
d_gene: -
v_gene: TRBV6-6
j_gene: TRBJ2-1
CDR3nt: TGTGCCAGCCTAATGCGGTCAGGGGCTCTCAATGAGCAGTTCTTC
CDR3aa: CASLMRSGALNEQFF

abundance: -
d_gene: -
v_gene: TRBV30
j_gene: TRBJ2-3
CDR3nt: TGTGCCTGGATGATTACAGATACGCAGTATTTT
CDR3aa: CAWMITDTQYF

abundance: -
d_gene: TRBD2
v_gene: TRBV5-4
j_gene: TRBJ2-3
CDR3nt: TGTGCCAGCAGCGCACCTAGCGGGAGGGCCGGCACAGATACGCAGTATTTT
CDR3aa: CASSAPSGRAGTDTQYF

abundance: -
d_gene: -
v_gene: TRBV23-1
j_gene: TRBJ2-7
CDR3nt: TGCGCCAGCTCAAACCCCCCGACCTACTACGAGCAGTACTTC
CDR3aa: CASSNPPTYYEQYF

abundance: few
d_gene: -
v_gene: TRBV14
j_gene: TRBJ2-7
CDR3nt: TGTGCCAGCAGCCAAGAAACTTTCTACGAGCAGTACTTC
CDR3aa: CASSQETFYEQYF

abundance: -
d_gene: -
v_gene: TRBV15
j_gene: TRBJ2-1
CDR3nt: TGTGCCACCAGCCGCTTGGAGGACCGAGAGCAGTTCTTC
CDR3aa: CATSRLEDREQFF

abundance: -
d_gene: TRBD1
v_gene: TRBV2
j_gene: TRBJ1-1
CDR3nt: TGTGCCAGCAGTCCGGACAGGGCCACTGAAGCTTTCTTT
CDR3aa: CASSPDRATEAFF

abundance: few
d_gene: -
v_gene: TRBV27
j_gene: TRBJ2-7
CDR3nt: TGTGCCAGCAGTGCCAGGGTCTCGTACGAGCAGTACTTC
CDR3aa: CASSARVSYEQYF

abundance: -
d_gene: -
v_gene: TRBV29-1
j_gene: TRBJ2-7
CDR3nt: TGCAGCGTTGCCACACTTCTAGGCCACGAGCAGTACTTC
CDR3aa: CSVATLLGHEQYF

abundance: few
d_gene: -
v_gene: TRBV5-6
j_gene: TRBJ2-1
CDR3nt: TGTGCCAGCAGCTTTGGAGACACTTACAATGAGCAGTTCTTC
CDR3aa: CASSFGDTYNEQFF

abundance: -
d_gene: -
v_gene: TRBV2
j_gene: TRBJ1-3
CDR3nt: TGTGCCAGCAGTGACTGGGACCGAGGAAACACCATATATTTT
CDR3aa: CASSDWDRGNTIYF

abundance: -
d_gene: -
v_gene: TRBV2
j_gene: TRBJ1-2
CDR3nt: TGTGCCAGAGCAGGGACCCCCGGAGGCGGCTACACCTTC
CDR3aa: CARAGTPGGGYTF

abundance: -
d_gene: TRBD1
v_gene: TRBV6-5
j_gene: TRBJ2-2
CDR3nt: TGTGCCAGCAGGGGACAGGGTGACACCGGGGAGCTGTTTTTT
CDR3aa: CASRGQGDTGELFF

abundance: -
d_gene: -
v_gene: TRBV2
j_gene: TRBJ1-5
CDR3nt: TGTGCCAGCAGTGAGCAGGGAGCGGATCAGCCCCAGCATTTT
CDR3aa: CASSEQGADQPQHF

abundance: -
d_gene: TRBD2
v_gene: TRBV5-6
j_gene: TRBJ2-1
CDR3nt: TGTGCCAGCAGGCCGGGGCCTAGCGGGGTCCATGAGCAGTTCTTC
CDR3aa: CASRPGPSGVHEQFF

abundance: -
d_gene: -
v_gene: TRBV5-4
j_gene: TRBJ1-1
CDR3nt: TGTGCCAGCAGCTTTGGGTACAACACTGAAGCTTTCTTT
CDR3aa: CASSFGYNTEAFF

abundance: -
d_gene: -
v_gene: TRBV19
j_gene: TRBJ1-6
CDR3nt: TGTGCCAGTAGTTCGTCCACTTTCACTGGCGGCGCCCTCCACTTT
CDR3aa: CASSSSTFTGGALHF

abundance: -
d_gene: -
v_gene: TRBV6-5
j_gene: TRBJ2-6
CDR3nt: TGTGCCAGCGCTTCGTCTGGGGCCAACGTCCTGACTTTC
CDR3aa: CASASSGANVLTF

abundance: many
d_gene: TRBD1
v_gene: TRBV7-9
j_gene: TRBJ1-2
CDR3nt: TGTGCCAGCAGCTTAGGGCAGGGGGCTAACTATGGCTACACCTTC
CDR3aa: CASSLGQGANYGYTF

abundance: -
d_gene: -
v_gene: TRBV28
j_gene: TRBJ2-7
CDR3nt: TGTGCCAGCAGTTTAAAAGGCTACGAGCAGTACTTC
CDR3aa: CASSLKGYEQYF

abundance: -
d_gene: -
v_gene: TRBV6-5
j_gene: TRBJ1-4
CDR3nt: TGTGCCAGCAGGAGGGCTAATGAAAAACTGTTTTTT
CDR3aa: CASRRANEKLFF

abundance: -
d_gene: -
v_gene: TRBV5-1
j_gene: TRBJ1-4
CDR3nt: TGCGCCAGCAGCTTGGGTACAGCTTATATAACAACTAATGAAAAACTGTTTTTT
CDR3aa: CASSLGTAYITTNEKLFF

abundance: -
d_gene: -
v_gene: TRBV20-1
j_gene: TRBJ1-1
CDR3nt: TGCAGTGCTTCAGGGGTCACTGAAGCTTTCTTT
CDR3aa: CSASGVTEAFF

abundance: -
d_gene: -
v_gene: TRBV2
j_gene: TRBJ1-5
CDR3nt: TGTGCCAGCAGTGGGACCAATCAGCCCCAGCATTTT
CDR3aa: CASSGTNQPQHF

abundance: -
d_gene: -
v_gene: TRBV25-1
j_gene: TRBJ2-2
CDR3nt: TGTGCCAGCAGTGTGACAGTGAACACCGGGGAGCTGTTTTTT
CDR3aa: CASSVTVNTGELFF

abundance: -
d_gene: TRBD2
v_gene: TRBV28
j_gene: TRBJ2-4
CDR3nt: TGTGCCAGCAGTCCACTAGCGGAGATAGCCAAAAACATTCAGTACTTC
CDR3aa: CASSPLAEIAKNIQYF

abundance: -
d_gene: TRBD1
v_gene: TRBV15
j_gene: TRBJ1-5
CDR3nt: TGTGCCACCAGCAGAGGGACAGGGGGCGCGGGTCAGCCCCAGCATTTT
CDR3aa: CATSRGTGGAGQPQHF

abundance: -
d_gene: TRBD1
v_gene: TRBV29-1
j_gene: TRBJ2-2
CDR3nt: TGCAGCGCCCAGGGGGACCGGGTCACCGGGGAGCTGTTTTTT
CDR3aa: CSAQGDRVTGELFF

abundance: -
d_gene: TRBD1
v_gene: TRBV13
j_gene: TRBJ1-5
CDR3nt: TGTGCCAGCAGTTTTATCGGGACAGGGGGCCCCAATCAGCCCCAGCATTTT
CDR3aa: CASSFIGTGGPNQPQHF

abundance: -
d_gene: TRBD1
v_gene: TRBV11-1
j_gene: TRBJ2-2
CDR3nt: TGTGCCAGCAGTTTCGGACAGGGGGTCTTCACCGGGGAGCTGTTTTTT
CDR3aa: CASSFGQGVFTGELFF

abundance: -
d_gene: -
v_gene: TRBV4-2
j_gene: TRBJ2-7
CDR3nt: TGTGCCAGCAGCCAACAGACTAAAACCTACGAGCAGTACTTC
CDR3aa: CASSQQTKTYEQYF

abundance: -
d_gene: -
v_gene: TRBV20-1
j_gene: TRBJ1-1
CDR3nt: TGCAGTGCTCCAGATATAAAAGCTTTCTTT
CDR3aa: CSAPDIKAFF

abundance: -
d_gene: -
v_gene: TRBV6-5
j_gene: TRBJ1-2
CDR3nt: TGTGCCAGCAGACCCACATGGGACCGGAGTGGTGGCTACACCTTC
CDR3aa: CASRPTWDRSGGYTF

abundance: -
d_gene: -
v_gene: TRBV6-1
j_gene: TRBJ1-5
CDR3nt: TGTGCCAGCAGTGATGCACCTAGCAATCAGCCCCAGCATTTT
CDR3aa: CASSDAPSNQPQHF

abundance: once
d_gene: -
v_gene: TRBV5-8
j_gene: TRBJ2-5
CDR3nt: TGTGCCAGCAGCGCCGGCCACGGGGAGACCCAGTACTTC
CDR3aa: CASSAGHGETQYF

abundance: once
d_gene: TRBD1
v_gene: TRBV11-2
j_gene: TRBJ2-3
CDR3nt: TGTGCCAGCAGTCTACAGGGGAGAGATACGCAGTATTTT
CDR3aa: CASSLQGRDTQYF

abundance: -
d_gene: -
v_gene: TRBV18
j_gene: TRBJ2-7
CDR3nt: TGTGCCAGCTCTACCTGGGGGTACGAGCAGTACTTC
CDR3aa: CASSTWGYEQYF

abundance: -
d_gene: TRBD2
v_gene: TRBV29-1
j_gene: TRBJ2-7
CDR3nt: TGCAGCGTTGAGAAAGCGGGGGCCCAGTACTTC
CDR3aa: CSVEKAGAQYF

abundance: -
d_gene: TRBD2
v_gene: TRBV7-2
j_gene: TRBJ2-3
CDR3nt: TGTGCCAGCAGCTTAAAACCGACTAGCGGTACCACAGATACGCAGTATTTT
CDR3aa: CASSLKPTSGTTDTQYF

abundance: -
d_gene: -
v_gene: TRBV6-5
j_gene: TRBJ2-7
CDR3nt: TGTGCCAGCAGTAAAACAACAGCTTTGGAGCAGTACTTC
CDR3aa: CASSKTTALEQYF

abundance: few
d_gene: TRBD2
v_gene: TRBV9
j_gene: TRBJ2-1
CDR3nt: TGTGCCAGCAGCGTAGGCACAAAGAGAGCTAGCGGGAGGATCTACTACAATGAGCAGTTCTTC
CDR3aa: CASSVGTKRASGRIYYNEQFF

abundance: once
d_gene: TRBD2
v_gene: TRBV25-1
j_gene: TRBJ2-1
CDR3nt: TGTGCCAGCAGTGACCCGTTACTAGCGGGAAGAGGCAATGAGCAGTTCTTC
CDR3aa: CASSDPLLAGRGNEQFF

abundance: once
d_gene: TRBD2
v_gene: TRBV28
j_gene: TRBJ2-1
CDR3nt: TGTGCCAGCAGTTTACCCTGGACTAGCGGGAGGAATGAGCAGTTCTTC
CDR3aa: CASSLPWTSGRNEQFF

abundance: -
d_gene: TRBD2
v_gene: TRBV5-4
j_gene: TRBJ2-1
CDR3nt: TGTGCCAGCAGCCGCGGGACTAGCGGGAATTACAATGAGCAGTTCTTC
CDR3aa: CASSRGTSGNYNEQFF

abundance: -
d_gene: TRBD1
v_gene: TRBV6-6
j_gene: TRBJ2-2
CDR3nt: TGTGCCAGCACGAGGGGACAGACGAACACCGGGGAGCTGTTTTTT
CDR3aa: CASTRGQTNTGELFF

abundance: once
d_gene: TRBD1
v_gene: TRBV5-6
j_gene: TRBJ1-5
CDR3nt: TGTGCCAGCAGCTCGGACAGGGAGGGGAGCCAGCCCCAGCATTTT
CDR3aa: CASSSDREGSQPQHF

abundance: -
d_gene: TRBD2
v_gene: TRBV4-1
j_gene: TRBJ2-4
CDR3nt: TGCGCCAGCAGCCGGGGACTAGCGGGAGGTATGAGGGAAAACATTCAGTACTTC
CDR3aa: CASSRGLAGGMRENIQYF

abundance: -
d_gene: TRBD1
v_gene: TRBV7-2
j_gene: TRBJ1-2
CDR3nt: TGTGCCAGCAGCTGGACAGGGGGCGACTATGGCTACACCTTC
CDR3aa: CASSWTGGDYGYTF

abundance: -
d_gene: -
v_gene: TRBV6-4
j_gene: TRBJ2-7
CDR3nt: TGTGCCAGCAATGCTAACCGGGACCGAGAGTTCTACGAGCAGTACTTC
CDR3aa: CASNANRDREFYEQYF

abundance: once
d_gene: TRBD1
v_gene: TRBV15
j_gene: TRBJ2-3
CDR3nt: TGTGCCACCTCGGTGGACAGGGGCACAGATACGCAGTATTTT
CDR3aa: CATSVDRGTDTQYF

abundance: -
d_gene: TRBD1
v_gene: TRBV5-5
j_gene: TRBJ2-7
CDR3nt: TGTGCCAGCAGCTACGGGACAGGGATTCACTACGAGCAGTACTTC
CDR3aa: CASSYGTGIHYEQYF

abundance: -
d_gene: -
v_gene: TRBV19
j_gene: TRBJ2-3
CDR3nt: TGTGCCAGTAGTATGACTACGGAGACTCTCCCGTATTTT
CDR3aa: CASSMTTETLPYF

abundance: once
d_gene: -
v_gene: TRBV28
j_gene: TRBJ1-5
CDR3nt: TGTGCCAGCAGACAGGGAGGTCAGCCCCAGCATTTT
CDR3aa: CASRQGGQPQHF